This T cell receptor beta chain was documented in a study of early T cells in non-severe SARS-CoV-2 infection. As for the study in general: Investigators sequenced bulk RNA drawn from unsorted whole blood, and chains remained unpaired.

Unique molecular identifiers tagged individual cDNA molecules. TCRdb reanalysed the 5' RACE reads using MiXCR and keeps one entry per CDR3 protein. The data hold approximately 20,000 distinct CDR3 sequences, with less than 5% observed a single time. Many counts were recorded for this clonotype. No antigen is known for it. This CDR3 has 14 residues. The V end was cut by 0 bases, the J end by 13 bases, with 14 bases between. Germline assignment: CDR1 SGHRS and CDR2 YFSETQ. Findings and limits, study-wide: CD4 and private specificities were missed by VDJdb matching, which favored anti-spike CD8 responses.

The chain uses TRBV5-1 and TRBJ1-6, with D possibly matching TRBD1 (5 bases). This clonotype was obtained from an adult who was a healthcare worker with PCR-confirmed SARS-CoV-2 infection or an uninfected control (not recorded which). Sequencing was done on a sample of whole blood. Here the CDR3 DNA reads TGCGCCAGCAGCTTGGACGGGTACGACAGTCCCCTCCACTTT. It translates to CASSLDGYDSPLHF.